What follows are 18 T cell receptor beta chains derived from one specimen sequenced in a study of follicular helper T cells after annual influenza vaccination. The protocol was immunoSEQ multiplex PCR, while the TCRdb copy is restricted to in-frame clones and leaves out a portion. The sample lists about 15,000 clones; roughly 78% were seen once. The time point denotes: 2014-2015 season, pre-vaccination. The sample in question was CXCR5- memory CD4+ T cells sorted from blood, obtained on the day of influenza vaccination. All receptors come from an adult who received the influenza vaccine.

Comments on this clone: An end of the junction does not agree with germline; a read error may underlie this. This sequence joins TRBV7-7 and TRBJ2-3; D not certain. CDR1 is SSHAT and CDR2 is FNYEAQ in the germline V gene (reference sequence). This CDR3 region has 13 residues. The CDR3: CASSLMGTDTQYF. The CDR3 region has the DNA TGTGCTAGCAGCTTAATGGGGACAGATACGCAGTATTTT.

This chain joins TRBV6-1 and TRBJ1-5; 8 bases map to TRBD1. This CDR3 is 14 amino acids long. CDR1 is MNHNS, CDR2 SASEGT, per germline. Trimming took 7 bases from V and 3 from J; bases not matched to a gene: 5. The CDR3: CASKTGANNQPQHF. CDR3 coding DNA: TGTGCCAGCAAGACAGGGGCAAACAATCAGCCCCAGCATTTT.

The rearrangement uses TRBV7-8 and TRBJ1-1, with D hard to call. V was trimmed by 5 bases and J by 1 base, leaving 8 bases between them. In germline, CDR1 is SGHVS, CDR2 FQNEAQ. CDR3 size: 13 residues. The CDR3 sequence: CASSLRENTEAFF. The DNA for the CDR3 is TGTGCCAGCAGCCTGCGAGAGAACACTGAAGCTTTCTTT. Variable domain in full (rest from reference TRBV7-8 and TRBJ1-1): GAGVSQSPRYKVAKRGQDVALRCDPISGHVSLFWYQQALGQGPEFLTYFQNEAQLDKSGLPSDRFFAERPEGSVSTLKIQRTQQEDSAVYLCASSLRENTEAFFGQGTRLTVV.

This clone came up a few times. The chain couples TRBV27 to TRBJ1-6, with D hard to call. Germline CDR1 and CDR2: MNHEY and SMNVEV (reference sequence). The CDR3 loop spans 14 amino acids. V was shortened by 6 bases and J by 0 bases, with 6 bases between the two germline ends. The CDR3 DNA reads as TGTGCCAGCAGGATCTCCTCCTATAATTCACCCCTCCACTTT. Translating gives CASRISSYNSPLHF.

This CDR3 reads CASSLGRGVYGYTF. The CDR3 coding sequence is TGTGCCAGCAGCTTGGGGAGGGGGGTTTATGGCTACACCTTC. The J gene is TRBJ1-2, the V gene TRBV7-2, with D perhaps TRBD1 (6 bases). CDR3 length: 14 amino acids. Germline V lookup: CDR1 SGHTA, CDR2 FQGNSA. Deletions cut 3 bases from V and 5 bases from J, with 13 bases between.

The chain links TRBV11-2 to TRBJ1-3; 8 bases align to TRBD1. CDR1 is SGHAT and CDR2 is FQNNGV in the germline V gene. Germline trimming cut 5 bases from V and 5 bases from J; bases unmatched to any gene: 5. The CDR3 is 14 residues long. Here the CDR3 reads CASSAQGARNTIYF. CDR3 sequence (DNA): TGTGCCAGCAGCGCCCAGGGGGCCCGAAACACCATATATTTT. Full variable domain (outside the CDR3, taken from reference TRBV11-2 and TRBJ1-3): EAGVAQSPRYKIIEKRQSVAFWCNPISGHATLYWYQQILGQGPKLLIQFQNNGVVDDSQLPKDRFSAERLKGVDSTLKIQPAKLEDSAVYLCASSAQGARNTIYFGEGSWLTVV.

V usage is TRBV2 and J usage is TRBJ2-6; either TRBD1 or TRBD2 may fit D (5 bases each). Between the trimmed V and J ends, which lost 11 bases and 2 bases, there was a span of 22 bases. This CDR3 is 17 amino acids long. Germline-derived CDR1 and CDR2 are SNHLY and FYNNEI. CDR3: CAGHRDLLGAGANVLTF. The CDR3 DNA sequence: TGTGCCGGCCATCGGGACCTCCTTGGGGCTGGGGCCAACGTCCTGACTTTC.

The V and J genes are TRBV6-1 and TRBJ2-2; D uncertain. The V end lost 4 bases, the J end lost 3 bases, and 9 bases lay between the germline ends. Germline-derived CDR1 and CDR2 are MNHNS and SASEGT. The CDR3 is 14 amino acids. The DNA for the CDR3 is TGTGCCAGCAGTGGTTCAGGTTACACCGGGGAGCTGTTTTTT. It translates to CASSGSGYTGELFF.

The J gene is TRBJ1-5, the V gene TRBV6-5; D may be TRBD1 (6 bases). The germline CDR1 and CDR2 sequences are MNHEY and SVGAGI. There are 14 residues in the CDR3. V shed 6 bases and J shed 2 bases, with 11 bases lying between them. DNA for the CDR3: TGTGCCAGCAGAGGGGGAGGGGGCAATCAGCCCCAGCATTTT. The encoded protein is CASRGGGGNQPQHF.

This chain connects TRBV11-2 to TRBJ2-7, with 8 bases fitting TRBD1. Germline V CDR1 and CDR2: SGHAT, FQNNGV. The CDR3 sequence is 14 residues long. The V segment lost 4 bases and the J segment 4 bases; nucleotides outside the gene matches: 6. Here the CDR3 reads CASSYPWDRYEQYF. For the CDR3, the DNA is TGTGCCAGCAGCTATCCCTGGGACAGGTACGAGCAGTACTTC.

The gene calls are TRBV4-2 and TRBJ2-5; D may be TRBD1 (5 bases). Germline CDR1 is LGHNA and CDR2 is YNFKEQ. Trimming removed 0 bases at V and 5 bases at J, with 13 bases between. CDR3 length equals 15 residues. CDR3 loop: CASSQDRSRVETQYF. CDR3 DNA sequence: TGTGCCAGCAGCCAAGACCGAAGCAGGGTTGAGACCCAGTACTTC.

The gene calls are TRBV18 and TRBJ2-5; 11 bases map to TRBD1. With 4 bases clipped from V and 3 bases from J, the junction kept 7 bases outside the gene matches. CDR1 and CDR2 from the germline V gene are KGHSH and LQKENI. This CDR3 spans 16 amino acids. CDR3: CASSLRTGGWEETQYF. The CDR3 nucleotides read TGTGCCAGCTCACTTCGGACAGGGGGCTGGGAAGAGACCCAGTACTTC. Using reference TRBV18 and TRBJ2-5 for the parts outside the CDR3, the full variable domain is NAGVMQNPRHLVRRRGQEARLRCSPMKGHSHVYWYRQLPEEGLKFMVYLQKENIIDESGMPKERFSAEFPKEGPSILRIQQVVRGDSAAYFCASSLRTGGWEETQYFGPGTRLLVL.

This chain connects TRBV10-3 to TRBJ2-3, with D unresolved. V shed 10 bases and J shed 2 bases, with 19 bases lying between them. The CDR3 covers 15 residues. Germline V gene data show CDR1 as ENHRY and CDR2 as SYGVKD. CDR3 amino acids: CATRTADGHTDTQYF. DNA for the CDR3: TGTGCCACCCGGACGGCGGACGGTCACACAGATACGCAGTATTTT.

The chain combines TRBV7-9 with TRBJ2-3; D not resolved. Deletions cut 3 bases from V and 4 bases from J, with 5 bases between. Germline values: CDR1 SEHNR, CDR2 FQNEAQ (reference sequence). This CDR3 region has 12 residues. This CDR3 reads CASSLRSDTQYF. CDR3 DNA sequence: TGTGCCAGCAGCTTGAGGTCAGATACGCAGTATTTT.

The gene calls are TRBV7-9 and TRBJ2-5; TRBD2 might be the D (6 bases). CDR3 length: 14 amino acids. Germline-derived CDR1 and CDR2 are SEHNR and FQNEAQ (reference sequence). Between the trimmed V and J ends, which lost 5 bases and 2 bases, there was a span of 12 bases. CDR3 in amino acids: CASSTWGVQETQYF. In nucleotides, the CDR3 is TGTGCCAGCAGCACATGGGGGGTACAAGAGACCCAGTACTTC.

This sequence joins TRBV5-1 and TRBJ2-6; D is ambiguous. CDR1 SGHRS and CDR2 YFSETQ come from the germline V gene. CDR3 length equals 14 residues. The V gene lost 3 bases and the J gene lost 0 bases, with 4 bases spanning the gap. The CDR3 loop is CASSSDSGANVLTF. The DNA for the CDR3 is TGCGCCAGCAGCTCAGACTCTGGGGCCAACGTCCTGACTTTC.

V and J are TRBV4-1 and TRBJ1-1; D unresolved. The CDR3 covers 13 residues. V lost 1 base, J lost 9 bases, and 12 bases lay in between. The germline V gene has CDR1 MGHRA and CDR2 YSYEKL. CDR3: CASSQAGPGQAFF. CDR3 sequence (DNA): TGCGCCAGCAGCCAAGCCGGACCTGGCCAAGCTTTCTTT.

The chain recombines TRBV6-1 with TRBJ1-5; 8 positions agree with TRBD1. Trimming at V came to 10 bases and at J to 4 bases, leaving 9 bases not matched to a gene. Germline V CDR1 and CDR2: MNHNS, SASEGT. The CDR3 is 14 amino acids. The DNA of the CDR3 is TGTGCCATAGGGGAGAGGGACAGGAATCAGCCCCAGCATTTT. Translation: CAIGERDRNQPQHF.